This TCR beta chain was sequenced in a study of blood T cell repertoires in COVID-19. Background on the study: Spain, Italy and the United States supplied samples that represented acute and convalescent COVID-19. PBMCs, B-cell-depleted T cells, or T cells were the source of the cDNA or gDNA that made up the material.

Methods used by the authors: Reference gene primer amplification gave nucleated cell count estimates. Libraries were prepared by immunoSEQ multiplex PCR; TCRdb keeps only in-frame clonotypes and omits some of them. V, J and clone size are taken as reported in that table, and D and trimming were inferred from the DNA itself. The table lists approximately 130,000 clones, 55% to 75% of them singletons. The CDR3 consists of 18 residues. With 2 bases removed from V and 0 bases from J, the gap between germline ends came to 17 bases. Germline V gene data show CDR1 as MDHEN and CDR2 as SYDVKM. The sequence derives from a woman between 65 and 79 years old with acute or convalescent COVID-19. This rearrangement joins TRBV28 to TRBJ1-3; D unclear. Sequencing was performed on peripheral blood. DNA of the CDR3: TGTGCCAGCAGTTTAGAGGGAAGCTGGGGAAGCTCTGGAAACACCATATATTTT. Protein: CASSLEGSWGSSGNTIYF.